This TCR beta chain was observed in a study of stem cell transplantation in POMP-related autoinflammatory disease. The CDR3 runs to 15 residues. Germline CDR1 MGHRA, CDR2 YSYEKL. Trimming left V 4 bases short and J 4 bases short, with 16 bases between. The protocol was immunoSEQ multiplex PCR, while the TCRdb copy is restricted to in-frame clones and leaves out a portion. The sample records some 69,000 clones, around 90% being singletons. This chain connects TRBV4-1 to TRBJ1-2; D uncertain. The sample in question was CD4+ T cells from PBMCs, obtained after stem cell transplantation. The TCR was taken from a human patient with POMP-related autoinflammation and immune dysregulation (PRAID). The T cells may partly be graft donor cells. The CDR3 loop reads CASSPEAARGYGYTF. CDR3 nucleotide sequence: TGCGCCAGCAGCCCCGAGGCAGCGCGGGGCTATGGCTACACCTTC.